This TCR beta chain was retrieved from a study of cytomegalovirus exposure and HLA in healthy donors. Study findings and constraints: Rare TCR sequences predominated, though certain public TCRs were found in many donors.

The table lists this clone with many counts. Antigen specificity is unknown. Primers: 60 Vbeta forward and 13 Jbeta reverse. The data were produced by immunoSEQ multiplex PCR, yet TCRdb's version contains in-frame clones alone and is incomplete. The table shows 110,000 to 150,000 clones, with roughly 80% occurring only once. The receptor comes from a female donor in good health and CMV-seronegative. The sequenced material came from PBMCs.

The CDR3 region has the DNA TGTGCCAGCAGTGTCACAGCGAACACTGAAGCTTTCTTT. Its protein is CASSVTANTEAFF. The V and J genes are TRBV6-1 and TRBJ1-1; D not certain. Per germline, CDR1 MNHNS and CDR2 SASEGT. With 4 bases removed from V and 1 base from J, the gap between germline ends came to 7 bases. The CDR3 consists of 13 residues.